The T cell receptor beta chain described here comes from a study of cytomegalovirus exposure and HLA in healthy donors. Notes on this clone: What it binds is not known.

Trimming removed 3 bases at V and 6 bases at J, with 19 bases between. The CDR3 has 16 amino acids. Germline CDR1 reads LNHDA; CDR2 reads SQIVND (reference sequence). Study-wide points: Donor immune exposure was known only as CMV serostatus. With DRB1 most and HLA-C fewest, TCR association rates differed between HLA loci in a later analysis.

There were likely unrecorded immune exposures, though donors were nominally healthy when sampled. Researchers ran the PCR with 60 Vbeta and 13 Jbeta primers. Data came from immunoSEQ multiplex PCR; TCRdb stores just in-frame clones and leaves some out. This sample has 150,000 to 200,000 clones, with 60% to 85% found just once. The chain couples TRBV19 to TRBJ2-3, with D possibly matching TRBD2 (6 bases). Sequences were obtained from PBMCs. The sequence was obtained from a woman between 40 and 55 years old in good health and CMV-seronegative. CDR3 residues: CASSIQARGGVDTQYF. In DNA, the CDR3 is TGTGCCAGTAGTATTCAGGCCCGTGGAGGGGTTGATACGCAGTATTTT.